This T cell receptor (beta chain) was retrieved from a study of OX40 agonist ivuxolimab in advanced cancers. Germline lookup yields CDR1 LGHNA and CDR2 YSLEER. The CDR3 extends over 15 amino acids. Trimming removed 2 bases from V and 6 bases from J, with 13 bases in between. Clones were read by immunoSEQ multiplex PCR, and TCRdb kept only the in-frame ones, dropping some. The sample holds 45,000 or so clones, approximately 82% seen once. This TCR came from an adult with an advanced solid tumor such as melanoma, head and neck, liver or kidney cancer. This specimen was CD4+ or CD8+ T cells sorted from blood, taken in a trial of the OX40 agonist ivuxolimab. The J gene is TRBJ2-2, the V gene TRBV4-3; weak D call: TRBD2 (6 bases). The CDR3: CASSQQEPGAGELFF. For the CDR3, the DNA is TGCGCCAGCAGCCAACAAGAGCCGGGAGCCGGGGAGCTGTTTTTT.